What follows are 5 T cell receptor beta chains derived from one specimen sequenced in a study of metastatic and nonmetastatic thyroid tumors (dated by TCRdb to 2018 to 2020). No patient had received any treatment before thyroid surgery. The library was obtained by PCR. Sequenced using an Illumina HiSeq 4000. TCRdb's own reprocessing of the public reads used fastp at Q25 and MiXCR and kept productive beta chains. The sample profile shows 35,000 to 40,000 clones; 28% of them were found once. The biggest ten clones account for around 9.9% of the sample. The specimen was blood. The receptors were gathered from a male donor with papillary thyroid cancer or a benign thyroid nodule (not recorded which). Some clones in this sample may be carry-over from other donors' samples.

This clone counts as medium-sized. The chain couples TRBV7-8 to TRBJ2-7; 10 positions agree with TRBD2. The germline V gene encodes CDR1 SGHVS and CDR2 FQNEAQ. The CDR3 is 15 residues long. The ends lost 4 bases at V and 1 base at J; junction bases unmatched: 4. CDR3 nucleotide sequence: TGTGCCAGCAGCTACCGGACTAGCGGTTCCTACGAGCAGTACTTC. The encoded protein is CASSYRTSGSYEQYF.

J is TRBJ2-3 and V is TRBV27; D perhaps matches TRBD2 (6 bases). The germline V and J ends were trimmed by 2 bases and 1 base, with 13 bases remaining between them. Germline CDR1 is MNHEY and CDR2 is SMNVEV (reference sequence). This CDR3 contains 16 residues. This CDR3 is CASSLGGPGGTDTQYF. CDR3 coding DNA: TGTGCCAGCAGTTTAGGAGGGCCGGGAGGCACAGATACGCAGTATTTT.

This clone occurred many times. DNA for the CDR3: TGTGCCAGCAGTTACCGGGAATGGAGTGACGAGCAGTACTTC. This encodes CASSYREWSDEQYF. This chain joins TRBV6-5 and TRBJ2-7, with D possibly TRBD2 on 5 matching bases. CDR3 size: 14 residues. The germline CDR1 and CDR2 sequences are MNHEY and SVGAGI. Between the trimmed V and J ends, which lost 2 bases and 5 bases, there was a span of 13 bases.

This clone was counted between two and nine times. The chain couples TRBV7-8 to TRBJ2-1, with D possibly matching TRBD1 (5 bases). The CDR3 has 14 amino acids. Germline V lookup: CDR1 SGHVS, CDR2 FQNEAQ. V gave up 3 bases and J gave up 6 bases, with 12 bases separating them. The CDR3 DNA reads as TGTGCCAGCAGCTTCCAGTGGGGCGGCAATGAGCAGTTCTTC. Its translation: CASSFQWGGNEQFF. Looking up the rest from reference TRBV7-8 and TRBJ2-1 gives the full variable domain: GAGVSQSPRYKVAKRGQDVALRCDPISGHVSLFWYQQALGQGPEFLTYFQNEAQLDKSGLPSDRFFAERPEGSVSTLKIQRTQQEDSAVYLCASSFQWGGNEQFFGPGTRLTVL.

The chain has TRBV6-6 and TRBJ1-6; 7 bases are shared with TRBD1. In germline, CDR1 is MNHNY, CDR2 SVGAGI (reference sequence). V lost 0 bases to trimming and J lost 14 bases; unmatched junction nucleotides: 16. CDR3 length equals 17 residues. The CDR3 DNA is TGTGCCAGCAGTTACTCGAGTCAGGAACAGGGGAAAAAGGCCCTCCACTTT. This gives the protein CASSYSSQEQGKKALHF.